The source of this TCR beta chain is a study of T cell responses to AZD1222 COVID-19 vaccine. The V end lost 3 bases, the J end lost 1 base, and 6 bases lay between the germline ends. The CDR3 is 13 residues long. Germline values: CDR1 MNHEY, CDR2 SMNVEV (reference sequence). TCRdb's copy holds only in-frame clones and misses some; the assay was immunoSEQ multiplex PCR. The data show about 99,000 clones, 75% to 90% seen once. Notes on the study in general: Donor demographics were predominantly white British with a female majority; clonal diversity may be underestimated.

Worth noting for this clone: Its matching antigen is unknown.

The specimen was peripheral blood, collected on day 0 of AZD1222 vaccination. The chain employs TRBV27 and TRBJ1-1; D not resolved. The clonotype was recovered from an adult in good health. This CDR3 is CASSLFQNTEAFF. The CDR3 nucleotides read TGTGCCAGCAGTTTGTTCCAGAACACTGAAGCTTTCTTT.